The entry below describes one T cell receptor beta chain. Its target antigen remains unknown. Base qualities are not provided; no much larger clone lies one nucleotide away. TCRbeta CDR3 regions were amplified from genomic DNA by means of the immunoSEQ Assay, a bias-controlled multiplex PCR. Per the source publication's procedure: The number of nucleated cells in each sample was estimated by amplification of reference gene primers within the assay. To quantify the absolute abundance of each unique TCRbeta CDR3 rearrangement, sequence reads were collapsed and filtered. For each sample, productive Simpson clonality was calculated as the square root of Simpson's diversity index across productive rearrangements. TCRdb provides this immuneACCESS table in a form limited to in-frame rearrangements. Some clones are lacking; in checked studies, under half of them reflect an unresolved V gene, and why the rest are absent is not known. Clone size and V and J calls were adopted from that table, with D and trimming inferred from the DNA. The sample data list a few hundred thousand clones, and about 91% of these were observed just once. The ten biggest clones cover roughly an eighth of the sample.

This sample stems from a study of blood T cell repertoires in COVID-19 (dated by TCRdb to about 2020). With regard to the full study: Samples from collaborators originated in the United States, Italy and Spain and spanned both the acute and convalescent phases of COVID-19. Samples came from the ongoing ImmuneRACE study (first 160 participants) plus 1,254 subjects from 6 global collaborators. Where HLA class I and class II types were available, the types were taken from metadata supplied by the sample provider, not from assay-based typing. Sample metadata almost always included a de-identified subject ID, COVID-19 status, age in years and sex. The prospective study material was composed of cDNA or gDNA derived from T cells, B-cell-depleted T cells, or PBMCs. Subjects who had been exposed to COVID-19, were actively infected with it, or had recovered from it provided the deeply sampled blood TCRbeta repertoires that made up the dataset. The repertoires were released in a freely available public database meant as a resource for research on the immune response to SARS-CoV-2.

Study-level results and caveats: The amount of clinical and demographic metadata varied by source and participant and was provided uncurated.

At one collaborating source in Seattle, patients were enrolled during active infection and were followed longitudinally through the course of disease. Each collaborating institution followed its own protocols to collect whole blood in K2EDTA tubes. For TCRbeta analysis, collaborators shipped samples as frozen whole blood, isolated PBMCs, or DNA extracted from either of those sample types. The CDR3 spans 11 residues, from the cysteine through the phenylalanine. CDR3 DNA only is kept here, 33 bases in frame from base 1. Relative to germline, V is 0 bases shorter and J is 5 bases shorter, with 3 bases between their ends. According to the germline V gene (reference sequence), CDR1 reads GTSNPN and CDR2 reads SVGIG.

The rearrangement joined TRBV30 to TRBJ2-3; confidence is insufficient to name the D gene. This receptor was identified in a woman between 50 and 59 years old with COVID-19, enrolled during active disease. Sequencing used peripheral blood. In nucleotides, the sequence is TGTGCCTGGAGTGTCGGAGATACGCAGTATTTT. Its coded protein is CAWSVGDTQYF. Beyond the CDR3, the reference TRBV30 and TRBJ2-3 genes provide the residues; the full variable domain reads: SQTIHQWPATLVQPVGSPLSLECTVEGTSNPNLYWYRQAAGRGLQLLFYSVGIGQISSEVPQNLSASRPQDRQFILSSKKLLLSDSGFYLCAWSVGDTQYFGPGTRLTVL.